These T cell receptor beta chains were read from a single sample in a study of shared T cell receptors in the human thymus. Some clones are missing from TCRdb's copy, which holds only in-frame ones; the method was immunoSEQ multiplex PCR. This sample has some 400,000 clones, with around 93% found just once. Sample: thymocytes. The receptor set was obtained from a human donor. Each CDR3 is given with its conserved first and last residue. D genes are given only for firm matches. Clone size, where shown, is once, few, many, or a class for clones that have expanded.

abundance: -
v_gene: TRBV9
j_gene: TRBJ2-1
d_gene: TRBD2
CDR3aa: CASSSSSGSIGYNEQFF
CDR3nt: TGTGCCAGCAGCTCTTCTAGCGGGAGTATAGGTTACAATGAGCAGTTCTTC

abundance: few
v_gene: TRBV5-4
j_gene: TRBJ2-2
d_gene: -
CDR3aa: CASSGDSGRGRTGELFF
CDR3nt: TGTGCCAGCAGCGGGGACTCAGGGAGGGGGAGGACCGGGGAGCTGTTTTTT

abundance: once
v_gene: TRBV4-3
j_gene: TRBJ1-3
d_gene: -
CDR3aa: CASSQEGAGGPIGGNTIYF
CDR3nt: TGCGCCAGCAGCCAAGAGGGGGCAGGCGGCCCTATCGGTGGAAACACCATATATTTT

abundance: -
v_gene: TRBV28
j_gene: TRBJ1-2
d_gene: TRBD1
CDR3aa: CASSSAGRDRALQNPNYGYTF
CDR3nt: TGTGCCAGCAGTTCCGCGGGCAGGGACAGGGCCCTTCAAAATCCCAACTATGGCTACACCTTC

abundance: -
v_gene: TRBV16
j_gene: TRBJ1-1
d_gene: TRBD1
CDR3aa: CASSQYLGTGAQNTEAFF
CDR3nt: TGTGCCAGCAGCCAATATTTGGGGACAGGGGCCCAGAACACTGAAGCTTTCTTT

abundance: -
v_gene: TRBV19
j_gene: TRBJ2-1
d_gene: -
CDR3aa: CASQTRDHLSYNEQFF
CDR3nt: TGTGCCAGTCAGACGAGGGACCACCTCTCCTACAATGAGCAGTTCTTC

abundance: -
v_gene: TRBV4-2
j_gene: TRBJ2-2
d_gene: TRBD2
CDR3aa: CASSQGLAGGQGGELFF
CDR3nt: TGTGCCAGCAGCCAAGGGCTAGCGGGTGGGCAAGGCGGGGAGCTGTTTTTT

abundance: once
v_gene: TRBV28
j_gene: TRBJ2-3
d_gene: -
CDR3aa: CASSRSDTQYF
CDR3nt: TGTGCCAGCAGCCGGTCAGATACGCAGTATTTT

abundance: -
v_gene: TRBV6-1
j_gene: TRBJ2-3
d_gene: -
CDR3aa: CASSEEQPGPNTDTQYF
CDR3nt: TGTGCCAGCAGTGAAGAACAGCCCGGCCCTAACACAGATACGCAGTATTTT

abundance: -
v_gene: TRBV19
j_gene: TRBJ2-7
d_gene: -
CDR3aa: CASSYPGTAYEQYF
CDR3nt: TGTGCCAGTAGTTACCCCGGGACGGCCTACGAGCAGTACTTC

abundance: -
v_gene: TRBV28
j_gene: TRBJ1-2
d_gene: -
CDR3aa: CASSLWSERLYGYTF
CDR3nt: TGTGCCAGCAGTTTGTGGTCGGAGCGCCTCTATGGCTACACCTTC

abundance: -
v_gene: TRBV19
j_gene: TRBJ1-2
d_gene: -
CDR3aa: CASSIDWSGAVSNYGYTF
CDR3nt: TGTGCCAGTAGTATAGATTGGAGCGGGGCAGTTTCTAACTATGGCTACACCTTC

abundance: -
v_gene: TRBV15
j_gene: TRBJ2-1
d_gene: -
CDR3aa: CATSRDPGNRPYNEQFF
CDR3nt: TGTGCCACCAGCAGAGACCCGGGGAATCGGCCCTACAATGAGCAGTTCTTC

abundance: -
v_gene: TRBV7-9
j_gene: TRBJ2-3
d_gene: TRBD2
CDR3aa: CASSYTSGRTDTQYF
CDR3nt: TGTGCCAGCAGCTACACTAGCGGGAGGACAGATACGCAGTATTTT

abundance: -
v_gene: TRBV11-1
j_gene: TRBJ2-1
d_gene: TRBD2
CDR3aa: CASSLPGLASYNEQFF
CDR3nt: TGTGCCAGCAGCTTGCCGGGACTAGCCTCCTACAATGAGCAGTTCTTC

abundance: -
v_gene: TRBV7-9
j_gene: TRBJ2-7
d_gene: -
CDR3aa: CASSLARDTESYEQYF
CDR3nt: TGTGCCAGCAGCTTAGCGCGGGACACTGAGTCCTACGAGCAGTACTTC

abundance: -
v_gene: TRBV6-1
j_gene: TRBJ1-3
d_gene: -
CDR3aa: CASRLSSGNTIYF
CDR3nt: TGTGCCAGCAGGTTGAGCTCTGGAAACACCATATATTTT

abundance: -
v_gene: TRBV6-5
j_gene: TRBJ2-3
d_gene: -
CDR3aa: CASTPPSTDTQYF
CDR3nt: TGTGCCAGCACCCCACCTAGCACAGATACGCAGTATTTT

abundance: -
v_gene: TRBV10-1
j_gene: TRBJ1-4
d_gene: -
CDR3aa: CATRDGNEKLFF
CDR3nt: TGCGCCACCCGGGACGGGAATGAAAAACTGTTTTTT

abundance: -
v_gene: TRBV4-2
j_gene: TRBJ2-1
d_gene: TRBD1
CDR3aa: CASSHSTGNNEQFF
CDR3nt: TGTGCCAGCAGCCATTCGACAGGGAACAATGAGCAGTTCTTC

abundance: -
v_gene: TRBV7-9
j_gene: TRBJ2-3
d_gene: -
CDR3aa: CASSFGLASLITDTQYF
CDR3nt: TGTGCCAGCAGCTTTGGGCTAGCGAGTTTGATCACAGATACGCAGTATTTT

abundance: -
v_gene: TRBV27
j_gene: TRBJ1-1
d_gene: -
CDR3aa: CASSLRGNTEAFF
CDR3nt: TGTGCCAGCAGTTTACGGGGAAACACTGAAGCTTTCTTT

abundance: -
v_gene: TRBV27
j_gene: TRBJ2-1
d_gene: -
CDR3aa: CASSSRQASSYNEQFF
CDR3nt: TGTGCCAGCAGTAGTAGACAGGCCAGCTCCTACAATGAGCAGTTCTTC

abundance: -
v_gene: TRBV7-2
j_gene: TRBJ2-3
d_gene: TRBD2
CDR3aa: CASSVGLAAEDTQYF
CDR3nt: TGTGCCAGCAGCGTAGGACTAGCAGCCGAGGATACGCAGTATTTT

abundance: -
v_gene: TRBV19
j_gene: TRBJ1-4
d_gene: TRBD1
CDR3aa: CASSQGQGGNEKLFF
CDR3nt: TGTGCCAGTAGCCAGGGACAGGGAGGTAATGAAAAACTGTTTTTT

abundance: -
v_gene: TRBV5-4
j_gene: TRBJ2-7
d_gene: TRBD1
CDR3aa: CASSAPGGEQYF
CDR3nt: TGTGCCAGCAGTGCCCCAGGGGGCGAGCAGTACTTC

abundance: -
v_gene: TRBV5-6
j_gene: TRBJ1-5
d_gene: -
CDR3aa: CASSWAGGPQPQHF
CDR3nt: TGTGCCAGCAGCTGGGCTGGCGGTCCTCAGCCCCAGCATTTT

abundance: once
v_gene: TRBV7-3
j_gene: TRBJ2-1
d_gene: -
CDR3aa: CASSPRGEGYNEQFF
CDR3nt: TGTGCCAGCAGCCCGAGGGGGGAGGGCTACAATGAGCAGTTCTTC

abundance: -
v_gene: TRBV5-4
j_gene: TRBJ2-2
d_gene: -
CDR3aa: CASSHRGCYKEPNTGELFF
CDR3nt: TGTGCCAGCAGTCACAGAGGGTGTTACAAGGAGCCGAACACCGGGGAGCTGTTTTTT

abundance: -
v_gene: TRBV28
j_gene: TRBJ1-1
d_gene: -
CDR3aa: CASSIIRDSGAEAFF
CDR3nt: TGTGCCAGCAGTATTATTCGGGACTCAGGGGCTGAAGCTTTCTTT

abundance: -
v_gene: TRBV7-9
j_gene: TRBJ1-1
d_gene: -
CDR3aa: CASSLALRVNQGTDTEAFF
CDR3nt: TGTGCCAGCAGCTTAGCCCTTAGGGTAAATCAGGGGACGGACACTGAAGCTTTCTTT

abundance: -
v_gene: TRBV11-2
j_gene: TRBJ1-4
d_gene: -
CDR3aa: CASSHDGRTNEKLFF
CDR3nt: TGTGCCAGCAGCCACGACGGAAGAACTAATGAAAAACTGTTTTTT

abundance: once
v_gene: TRBV10-3
j_gene: TRBJ2-5
d_gene: TRBD2
CDR3aa: CAISQGGETQYF
CDR3nt: TGTGCCATTTCGCAGGGAGGGGAGACCCAGTACTTC

abundance: -
v_gene: TRBV7-4
j_gene: TRBJ2-7
d_gene: -
CDR3aa: CASSPDPRWDKNPEQYF
CDR3nt: TGTGCCAGCAGCCCCGATCCACGATGGGACAAAAACCCCGAGCAGTACTTC

abundance: -
v_gene: TRBV7-9
j_gene: TRBJ1-5
d_gene: TRBD1
CDR3aa: CASSEGQHQPQHF
CDR3nt: TGTGCCAGCAGCGAGGGACAGCATCAGCCCCAGCATTTT

abundance: -
v_gene: TRBV28
j_gene: TRBJ1-5
d_gene: -
CDR3aa: CASTGSNQPQHF
CDR3nt: TGTGCCAGTACAGGTAGCAATCAGCCCCAGCATTTT

abundance: -
v_gene: TRBV20-1
j_gene: TRBJ2-7
d_gene: -
CDR3aa: CSASSYEQYF
CDR3nt: TGCAGTGCTAGCTCTTACGAGCAGTACTTC

abundance: -
v_gene: TRBV7-3
j_gene: TRBJ2-3
d_gene: -
CDR3aa: CASSASTWWAAGDTQYF
CDR3nt: TGTGCCAGCAGCGCGTCAACGTGGTGGGCCGCGGGAGATACGCAGTATTTT

abundance: -
v_gene: TRBV14
j_gene: TRBJ1-5
d_gene: -
CDR3aa: CASSQVPATGMQPQHF
CDR3nt: TGTGCCAGCAGCCAAGTGCCCGCTACAGGGATGCAGCCCCAGCATTTT

abundance: -
v_gene: TRBV28
j_gene: TRBJ2-5
d_gene: TRBD1
CDR3aa: CASSSRQGDQETQYF
CDR3nt: TGTGCCAGCAGCAGTCGACAGGGGGACCAAGAGACCCAGTACTTC

abundance: -
v_gene: TRBV20-1
j_gene: TRBJ2-5
d_gene: -
CDR3aa: CSAREQETQYF
CDR3nt: TGCAGTGCCCGTGAGCAAGAGACCCAGTACTTC

abundance: once
v_gene: TRBV27
j_gene: TRBJ1-6
d_gene: -
CDR3aa: CASSPRQHNSPLHF
CDR3nt: TGTGCCAGCAGTCCCCGACAGCATAATTCACCCCTCCACTTT

abundance: -
v_gene: TRBV4-1
j_gene: TRBJ2-7
d_gene: -
CDR3aa: CASSPTTARGPYEQYF
CDR3nt: TGCGCCAGCAGCCCAACCACCGCCAGGGGCCCCTACGAGCAGTACTTC

abundance: -
v_gene: TRBV7-9
j_gene: TRBJ1-1
d_gene: TRBD1
CDR3aa: CASSLGVKDRGENTEAFF
CDR3nt: TGTGCCAGCAGCTTAGGAGTTAAGGACAGGGGAGAGAACACTGAAGCTTTCTTT

abundance: -
v_gene: TRBV11-2
j_gene: TRBJ2-1
d_gene: -
CDR3aa: CASRGTGLATYNEQFF
CDR3nt: TGTGCCAGCAGGGGGACGGGGCTAGCGACCTACAATGAGCAGTTCTTC

abundance: -
v_gene: TRBV13
j_gene: TRBJ2-3
d_gene: -
CDR3aa: CASSFLEFTSTDTQYF
CDR3nt: TGTGCCAGCAGCTTCTTAGAATTTACTAGCACAGATACGCAGTATTTT

abundance: -
v_gene: TRBV7-7
j_gene: TRBJ2-5
d_gene: TRBD1
CDR3aa: CASSLGDRGGSEETQYF
CDR3nt: TGTGCTAGCAGCTTAGGGGACAGGGGCGGTTCGGAAGAGACCCAGTACTTC

abundance: -
v_gene: TRBV5-1
j_gene: TRBJ2-1
d_gene: TRBD2
CDR3aa: CASSLAPGAGGKGANEQFF
CDR3nt: TGCGCCAGCAGCTTGGCTCCGGGGGCGGGAGGGAAAGGGGCCAATGAGCAGTTCTTC

abundance: -
v_gene: TRBV5-1
j_gene: TRBJ1-2
d_gene: -
CDR3aa: CASSSKGFAGNGYTF
CDR3nt: TGCGCCAGCAGCTCGAAGGGATTTGCTGGGAATGGCTACACCTTC

abundance: -
v_gene: TRBV9
j_gene: TRBJ1-1
d_gene: TRBD1
CDR3aa: CASSALRGPSLAFF
CDR3nt: TGTGCCAGCAGCGCCCTCAGGGGGCCTAGCTTAGCTTTCTTT

abundance: -
v_gene: TRBV4-1
j_gene: TRBJ2-7
d_gene: TRBD2
CDR3aa: CASSLGQGGSTSGNYEQYF
CDR3nt: TGCGCCAGCAGCCTTGGCCAGGGAGGTTCCACTAGCGGGAACTACGAGCAGTACTTC

abundance: -
v_gene: TRBV4-1
j_gene: TRBJ2-1
d_gene: TRBD1
CDR3aa: CASSGRGQGAENEQFF
CDR3nt: TGCGCCAGCAGCGGTCGGGGACAGGGGGCTGAAAATGAGCAGTTCTTC

abundance: -
v_gene: TRBV27
j_gene: TRBJ2-5
d_gene: -
CDR3aa: CASSFSGETQYF
CDR3nt: TGTGCCAGCAGTTTCTCAGGAGAGACCCAGTACTTC

abundance: once
v_gene: TRBV5-1
j_gene: TRBJ2-1
d_gene: -
CDR3aa: CASSLELTDSYNEQFF
CDR3nt: TGCGCCAGCAGCTTGGAACTGACGGACTCCTACAATGAGCAGTTCTTC

abundance: -
v_gene: TRBV19
j_gene: TRBJ2-7
d_gene: TRBD2
CDR3aa: CASSVYGRAHEQYF
CDR3nt: TGTGCCAGTAGTGTTTACGGGAGGGCCCACGAGCAGTACTTC

abundance: -
v_gene: TRBV7-9
j_gene: TRBJ1-1
d_gene: -
CDR3aa: CASSPPGRRGEKDDSEAFF
CDR3nt: TGTGCCAGCAGCCCCCCGGGACGCCGGGGCGAAAAGGATGACTCTGAAGCTTTCTTT

abundance: once
v_gene: TRBV30
j_gene: TRBJ2-5
d_gene: -
CDR3aa: CAWSRGETQYF
CDR3nt: TGTGCCTGGAGTAGGGGGGAGACCCAGTACTTC

abundance: -
v_gene: TRBV6-1
j_gene: TRBJ1-5
d_gene: -
CDR3aa: CASSEGERGRGRNQPQHF
CDR3nt: TGTGCCAGCAGTGAAGGCGAGCGGGGGAGGGGTCGCAATCAGCCCCAGCATTTT

abundance: -
v_gene: TRBV7-9
j_gene: TRBJ2-7
d_gene: TRBD1
CDR3aa: CASSRMDRERKDEQYF
CDR3nt: TGTGCCAGCAGCCGGATGGACAGGGAGCGTAAGGACGAGCAGTACTTC